This T cell receptor (beta chain) is from a study of T cells after yellow fever vaccination. This clonotype was counted many times. Its antigen is unidentified. TCR cDNA was made by 5'RACE template switching, adding a universal primer site and UMIs. Each CDR3 protein is one row after TCRdb ran MiXCR on the 5' RACE reads. The top ten clones hold 15% to 20% of a sample with 250,000 or so distinct CDR3 sequences, roughly 4% of them seen once. Whole-study results and caveats: It was a weaker secondary response, yet one that peaked faster, at day 5 versus 15. The CD4 compartment and the CD8 compartment contained a small share of clonotypes in common.

The germline CDR1 and CDR2 sequences are MNHEY and SMNVEV (reference sequence). The CDR3 spans 13 residues. V dropped 8 bases and J dropped 4 bases, with 13 bases sitting between them. This TCR came from a man aged 18 to 29 who received the YFV17D yellow fever vaccine. This specimen consisted of PBMCs, obtained 15 days after the yellow fever booster vaccination. This chain connects TRBV27 to TRBJ2-3; D may be TRBD1 (5 bases). CDR3 region: CASFPGNADTQYF. Here the CDR3 DNA reads TGTGCCAGCTTTCCAGGGAACGCAGATACGCAGTATTTT.